This entry is about one TCR beta chain. The sample belongs to a study of T cells expressing NK-cell markers. In germline, CDR1 is SSHAT, CDR2 FNYEAQ (reference sequence). CDR3 length: 15 residues. The authors generated TCR beta cDNA through 5'RACE template switching with UMIs. TCRdb re-called the 5' RACE reads and shows each CDR3 protein once, DNA omitted. The sample totals approximately 150,000 distinct CDR3 sequences; its top ten clones hold approximately 17%. The receptor comes from a woman aged 18-70 years in good health. The genes are TRBV7-7 and TRBJ2-3; TCRdb returns TRBD2, unconfirmable since there is no DNA. Material for sequencing was blood T cells: a sorted CD56 or NKG2C T cell subset, CD4+ or CD8+ T cells, or bulk PBMC T cells (not recorded which). Here the CDR3 reads CASSPSIGSTDTQYF.